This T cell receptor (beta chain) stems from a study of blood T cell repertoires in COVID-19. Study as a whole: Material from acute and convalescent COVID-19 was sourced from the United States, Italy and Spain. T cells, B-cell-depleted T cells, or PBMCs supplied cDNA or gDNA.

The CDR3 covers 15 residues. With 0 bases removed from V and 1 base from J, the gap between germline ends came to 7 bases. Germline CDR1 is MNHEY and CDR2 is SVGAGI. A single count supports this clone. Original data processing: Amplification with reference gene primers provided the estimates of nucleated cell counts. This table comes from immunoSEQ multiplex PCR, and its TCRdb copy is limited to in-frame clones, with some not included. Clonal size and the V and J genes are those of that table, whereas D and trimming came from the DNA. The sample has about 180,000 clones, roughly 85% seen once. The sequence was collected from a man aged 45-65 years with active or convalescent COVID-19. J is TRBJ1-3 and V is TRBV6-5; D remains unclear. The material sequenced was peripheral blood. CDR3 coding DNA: TGTGCCAGCAGTTACTCGAAGAGGTCTGGAAACACCATATATTTT. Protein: CASSYSKRSGNTIYF.